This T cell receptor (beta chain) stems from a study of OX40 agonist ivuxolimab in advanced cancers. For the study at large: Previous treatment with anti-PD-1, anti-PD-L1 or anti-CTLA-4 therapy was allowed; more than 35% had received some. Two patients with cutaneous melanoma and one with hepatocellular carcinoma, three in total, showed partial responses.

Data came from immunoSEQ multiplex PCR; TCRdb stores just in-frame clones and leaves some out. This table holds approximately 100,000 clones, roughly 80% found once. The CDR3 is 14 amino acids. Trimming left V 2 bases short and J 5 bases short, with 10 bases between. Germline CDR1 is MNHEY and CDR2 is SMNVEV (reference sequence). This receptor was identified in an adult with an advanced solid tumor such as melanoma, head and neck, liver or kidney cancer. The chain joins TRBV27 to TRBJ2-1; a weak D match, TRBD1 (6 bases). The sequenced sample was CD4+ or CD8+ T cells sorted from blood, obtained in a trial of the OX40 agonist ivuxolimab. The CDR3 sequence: CASSLGTNDNEQFF. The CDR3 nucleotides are TGTGCCAGCAGTTTAGGGACAAACGACAATGAGCAGTTCTTC.